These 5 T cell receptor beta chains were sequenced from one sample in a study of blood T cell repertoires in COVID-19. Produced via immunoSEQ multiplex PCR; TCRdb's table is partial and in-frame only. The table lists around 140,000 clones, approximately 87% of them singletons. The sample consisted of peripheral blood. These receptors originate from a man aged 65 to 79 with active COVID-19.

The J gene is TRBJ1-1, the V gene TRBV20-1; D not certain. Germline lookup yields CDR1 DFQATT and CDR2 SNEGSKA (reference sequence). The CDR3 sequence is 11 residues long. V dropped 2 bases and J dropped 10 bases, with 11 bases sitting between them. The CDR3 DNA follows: TGCAGTGCTAGAACGGGGATGGGAGCTTTCTTT. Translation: CSARTGMGAFF.

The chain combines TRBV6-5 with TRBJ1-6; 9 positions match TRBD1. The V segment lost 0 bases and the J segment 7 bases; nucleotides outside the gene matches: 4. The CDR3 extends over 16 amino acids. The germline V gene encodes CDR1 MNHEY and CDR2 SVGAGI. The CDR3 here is CASSYSKGTGNSPLHF. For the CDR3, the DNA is TGTGCCAGCAGTTACTCGAAAGGGACAGGGAATTCACCCCTCCACTTT.

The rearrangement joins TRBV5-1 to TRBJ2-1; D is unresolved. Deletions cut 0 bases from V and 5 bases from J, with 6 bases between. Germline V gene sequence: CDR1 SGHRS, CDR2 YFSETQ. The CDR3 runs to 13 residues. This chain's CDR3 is CASSLVFDNEQFF. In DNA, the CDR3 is TGCGCCAGCAGCTTGGTCTTCGACAATGAGCAGTTCTTC.

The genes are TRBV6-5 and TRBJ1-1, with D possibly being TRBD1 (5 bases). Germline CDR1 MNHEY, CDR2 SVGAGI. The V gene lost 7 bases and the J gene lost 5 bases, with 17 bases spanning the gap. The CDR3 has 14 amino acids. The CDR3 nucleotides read TGTGCCAGCACCCTAGGGAGGGGAGGGACTGAAGCTTTCTTT. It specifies CASTLGRGGTEAFF.

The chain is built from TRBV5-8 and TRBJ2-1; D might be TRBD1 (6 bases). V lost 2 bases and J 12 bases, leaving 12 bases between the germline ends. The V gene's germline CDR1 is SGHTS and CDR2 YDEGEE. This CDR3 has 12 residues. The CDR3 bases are TGTGCCAGCAGCTTTGAGGGGGTGGTGCAGTTCTTC. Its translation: CASSFEGVVQFF.